The entry that follows covers one T cell receptor beta chain sequence. Antigen specificity is unknown. The data were obtained in a study of cytomegalovirus exposure and HLA in healthy donors. Study-wide points: Analyzed later, association rates of TCRs varied across HLA loci, with DRB1 most and HLA-C fewest. Most TCR sequences were rare, but some public TCRs occurred in many donors.

The CDR3 totals 16 residues. PCR was performed using 60 Vbeta and 13 Jbeta primers. The data were produced by immunoSEQ multiplex PCR, yet TCRdb's version contains in-frame clones alone and is incomplete. The repertoire consists of tens of thousands of clones, with around 78% occurring once and the leading ten covering around 0.63%. The rearrangement joins TRBV21-1 to TRBJ1-1; no check of the table's D call, TRBD1, against the DNA was made. TRBV21-1 is assigned pseudogene status. The clonotype was recovered from a man aged 30 to 45 in good health and CMV-seronegative. Sequencing used PBMCs. The CDR3, as DNA: TGTGCCAGCAGCAAAGAATGGGCAGGGCTAGGCACTGAAGCTTTCTTT. Protein product: CASSKEWAGLGTEAFF.